This T cell receptor (beta chain) was obtained from a study of blood T cells in healthy people across ages. General observations from the study: The long-lived group displayed more naive CD4+ cells, plus higher diversity, than the aged donors did.

CDR1 and CDR2 (germline): MNHEY, SMNVEV (reference sequence). Trimming cost V 4 bases and J 2 bases, with 12 bases left between them. This CDR3 comprises 14 residues. This clonotype turned up a few times. Its antigen is not identified. Primed by a sample-barcoded 5' primer and a J-beta primer mix, a second PCR proceeded for about 6 to 12 cycles. Unique molecular identifiers of 12 random nucleotides labeled each cDNA. Using its own MiXCR run on the 5' RACE reads, TCRdb lists one record per CDR3 protein. This sample yields over a million distinct CDR3 sequences, of which roughly 45% are seen a single time; 6.5% to 10% belongs to the top ten.

The TCR comes from a woman aged 18-35 years in good health. V and J are TRBV27 and TRBJ2-7; D not resolved. The sequenced sample consisted of blood. CDR3: CASSWTLGPYEQYF. The CDR3 DNA sequence: TGTGCCAGCAGTTGGACGCTCGGTCCCTACGAGCAGTACTTC.